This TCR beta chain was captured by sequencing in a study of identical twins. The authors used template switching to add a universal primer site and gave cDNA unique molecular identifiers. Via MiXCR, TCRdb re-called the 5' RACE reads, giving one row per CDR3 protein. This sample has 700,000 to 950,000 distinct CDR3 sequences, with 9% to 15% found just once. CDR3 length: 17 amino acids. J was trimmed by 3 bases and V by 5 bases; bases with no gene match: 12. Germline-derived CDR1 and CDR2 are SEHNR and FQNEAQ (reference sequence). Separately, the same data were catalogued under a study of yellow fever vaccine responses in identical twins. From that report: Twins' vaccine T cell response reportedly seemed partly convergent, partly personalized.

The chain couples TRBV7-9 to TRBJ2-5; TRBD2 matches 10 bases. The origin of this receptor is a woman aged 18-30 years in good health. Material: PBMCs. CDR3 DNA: TGTGCCAGCAGCCAGACTAGCGGGTCCACGGTTGAAGAGACCCAGTACTTC. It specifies CASSQTSGSTVEETQYF. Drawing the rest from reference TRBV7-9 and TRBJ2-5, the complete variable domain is DTGVSQNPRHKITKRGQNVTFRCDPISEHNRLYWYRQTLGQGPEFLTYFQNEAQLEKSRLLSDRFSAERPKGSFSTLEIQRTEQGDSAMYLCASSQTSGSTVEETQYFGPGTRLLVL.